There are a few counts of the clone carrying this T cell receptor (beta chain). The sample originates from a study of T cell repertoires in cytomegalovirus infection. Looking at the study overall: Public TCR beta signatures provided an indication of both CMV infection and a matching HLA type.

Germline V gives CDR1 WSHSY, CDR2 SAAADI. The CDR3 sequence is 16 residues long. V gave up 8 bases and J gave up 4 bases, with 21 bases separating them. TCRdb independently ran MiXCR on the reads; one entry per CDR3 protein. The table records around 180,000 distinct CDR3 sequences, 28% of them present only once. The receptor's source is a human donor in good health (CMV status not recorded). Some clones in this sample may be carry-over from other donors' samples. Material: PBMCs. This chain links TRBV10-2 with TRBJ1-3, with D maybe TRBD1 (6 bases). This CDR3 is CASGPDSEAAGNTIYF. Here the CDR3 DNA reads TGCGCCAGCGGCCCGGACAGCGAGGCAGCCGGAAACACCATATATTTT.